The present T cell receptor beta chain was sequenced within a study of T-cell reconstitution after alpha-beta-depleted transplantation in children. Unique molecular identifiers were used to barcode this TCRbeta library. TCRdb redid the calling of the PCR reads with MiXCR, one entry per CDR3 protein. The table has fewer than 700,000 distinct CDR3 sequences, 10% to 15% seen once; the top ten hold about 2%. As for this clonotype: Its antigen is still unknown.

The study's findings and limits: The high TCRbeta diversity at day 60 in some patients came from surviving recipient T cells and thymic progenitors. Several hundred graft clones that had expanded were reportedly the source of alpha-beta T cells about two months after transplant. T-cell counts and diversity at one year post-transplant came mainly from newly produced T cells.

This specimen consisted of PBMCs, mostly from graft donor cells, obtained 360 days after TCRalphabeta/CD19-depleted stem cell transplant. This TCR was recovered from a male patient younger than 18 who had a stem cell transplant for acute myeloid leukemia, so the T cells may come from the graft donor.

The CDR3 loop is CAIRRDPGGPARETQYF. The CDR3 region has the DNA TGTGCCATCAGGCGAGACCCGGGAGGGCCCGCTCGGGAGACCCAGTACTTC. The V and J genes are TRBV10-3 and TRBJ2-5; TRBD2 aligns across 8 bases. The germline V gene has CDR1 ENHRY and CDR2 SYGVKD. The CDR3 has 17 amino acids. Unmatched junction bases numbered 17, after V lost 6 bases and J lost 5 bases.